This is a list of T cell receptor beta chains from one sample in a study of blood T cells in healthy people across ages. TCRdb redid the calling of the 5' RACE reads with MiXCR, one entry per CDR3 protein. The sample shows hundreds of thousands of distinct CDR3 sequences, roughly 50% of them seen only once. What was sequenced was blood. The receptors come from a man aged 55 to 70 in good health. CDR3s include the opening cysteine and the closing phenylalanine or tryptophan. The order of the fields is D gene, V gene, J gene, clone size, CDR3 DNA, CDR3 protein. The D gene is left open where the match is weak. Clone sizes are given selectively: once, few, many, or a class where the clone is expanded.

TRBD1	TRBV24-1	TRBJ2-1	few	TGTGCCACCAGTGATCGTAAAGGACAGGGGGCGAACAATGAGCAGTTCTTC	CATSDRKGQGANNEQFF
TRBD1	TRBV3-1	TRBJ1-2	-	TGTGCCAGCAGCCAAGCGGTTCTACAGGGGGCAGGTGGCTACACCTTC	CASSQAVLQGAGGYTF
-	TRBV6-4	TRBJ1-6	-	TGTGCCAGCAGTGACCAGGTCGGTTCACCCCTCCACTTT	CASSDQVGSPLHF
TRBD1	TRBV12-3/TRBV12-4	TRBJ1-2	-	TGTGCCAGCAGCCGTACAGGGGTTGGCTACACCTTC	CASSRTGVGYTF
-	TRBV11-2	TRBJ2-5	-	TGTGCCAGCAGCTTAGTACAGGGCCGGCAAGAGACCCAGTACTTC	CASSLVQGRQETQYF
-	TRBV5-1	TRBJ2-5	few	TGCGCCAGCAGCCCGTTCGGGGGATACGAGACCCAGTACTTC	CASSPFGGYETQYF
-	TRBV29-1	TRBJ1-1	-	TGCAGCGGTGGGGCGGCTATGAACACTGAAGCTTTCTTT	CSGGAAMNTEAFF
TRBD2	TRBV4-2	TRBJ2-7	-	TGTGCCAGCAGCCAAGAATGGCTAGCGGGGGGAACCTACGAGCAGTACTTC	CASSQEWLAGGTYEQYF
-	TRBV24-1	TRBJ1-2	many	TGTGCCACCAGTGACCGGGGGCTCGTCTATGGCTACACCTTC	CATSDRGLVYGYTF
TRBD2	TRBV7-2	TRBJ2-2	-	TGTGCCAGCAGCTTCCGCGGGGGGACGAACACCGGGGAGCTGTTTTTT	CASSFRGGTNTGELFF
TRBD2	TRBV4-1	TRBJ2-5	-	TGCGCCAGCAGCCAGTCCAGCGGGGGAACTCAAGAGACCCAGTACTTC	CASSQSSGGTQETQYF
TRBD2	TRBV7-6	TRBJ2-5	-	TGTGCCAGCAGCTTAGCCCGGAGCGCGGGGGAAGAGACCCAGTACTTC	CASSLARSAGEETQYF
-	TRBV9	TRBJ2-7	few	TGTGCCAGCAGCGTAGCGGGGGCTCCCTACGAGCAGTACTTC	CASSVAGAPYEQYF
-	TRBV12-3/TRBV12-4	TRBJ2-5	few	TGTGCCAGCAGTTTTCGAGGGGGTGGGCAGACCCAGTACTTC	CASSFRGGGQTQYF
TRBD2	TRBV5-6	TRBJ2-1	-	TGTGCCAGCAGCTTGAGGCGGGGGGCTCAAAATGAGCAGTTCTTC	CASSLRRGAQNEQFF
-	TRBV5-4	TRBJ2-1	-	TGTGCCAGCAGCTTGGAAATCTTTACTTACAATGAGCAGTTCTTC	CASSLEIFTYNEQFF
-	TRBV11-2	TRBJ2-3	-	TGTGCCAGCAGCTTAGACGGTCTTCGCACAGATACGCAGTATTTT	CASSLDGLRTDTQYF
TRBD2	TRBV2	TRBJ2-1	-	TGTGCCAGCCGAGACGGTAGCGGGGGGAATAATGAGCAGTTCTTC	CASRDGSGGNNEQFF
-	TRBV3-1	TRBJ2-5	-	TGTGCCAGCAGCCAAGGGCAAAGGGGGGAGACCCAGTACTTC	CASSQGQRGETQYF
-	TRBV28	TRBJ2-6	-	TGTGCCAGCAGACCCACAGGTTCAACTGGGGCCAACGTCCTGACTTTC	CASRPTGSTGANVLTF
TRBD1	TRBV4-1	TRBJ1-4	-	TGCGCCAGCAGCCAAACAGGGGGCGAACTTAATGAAAAACTGTTTTTT	CASSQTGGELNEKLFF
-	TRBV20-1	TRBJ2-3	-	TGCAGGCGCGCGGTAGGAGATACGCAGTATTTT	CRRAVGDTQYF
-	TRBV4-1	TRBJ1-1	once	TGCGCCAGCAGCCGAGAACAGGGAAGTGAAGCTTTCTTT	CASSREQGSEAFF
-	TRBV11-2	TRBJ2-1	-	TGTGCCAGCAGCTTAGAGACGGCATCCTACAATGAGCAGTTCTTC	CASSLETASYNEQFF
TRBD1	TRBV29-1	TRBJ1-2	-	TGCAGCGTATGGGACAGAGGGAACTCTGGCTACACCTTC	CSVWDRGNSGYTF
-	TRBV12-3/TRBV12-4	TRBJ2-1	-	TGTGCCAGCACTGGGGGCATGTGGAATGAGCAGTTCTTC	CASTGGMWNEQFF
-	TRBV6-1	TRBJ1-2	-	TGTGCCAGCAGTGAGGGCAACAGAGGCTATGGCTACACCTTC	CASSEGNRGYGYTF
TRBD2	TRBV20-1	TRBJ2-3	once	TGCAGTGCTAAGGGATGGGGACTAGCGGTAGATACGCAGTATTTT	CSAKGWGLAVDTQYF
-	TRBV7-2	TRBJ2-1	few	TGTGCCAGCAGCAGACTCTCCTACAATGAGCAGTTCTTC	CASSRLSYNEQFF
TRBD1	TRBV29-1	TRBJ2-5	few	TGCAGCGTTACCCGGACAGGGGGCGGAGAGACCCAGTACTTC	CSVTRTGGGETQYF
-	TRBV4-1	TRBJ1-2	-	TGCGCCAGCAGCCCTAGCGGGGCAGGGGCCGACTATGGCTACACCTTC	CASSPSGAGADYGYTF
-	TRBV3-1	TRBJ2-5	-	TGTGCCAGCAGCCAACCCACAGGGACGGAGACCCAGTACTTC	CASSQPTGTETQYF
-	TRBV3-1	TRBJ2-4	few	TGTGCCAGCAGCCAAGGGGTGGGGGAGCAGTACTTC	CASSQGVGEQYF
TRBD2	TRBV29-1	TRBJ2-7	-	TGCAGCGTGGCGACGATCGGGGGGTACGAGCAGTACTTC	CSVATIGGYEQYF
-	TRBV2	TRBJ2-1	-	TGTGCCACTGCCCGCCGGGCCTCCTACAATGAGCAGTTCTTC	CATARRASYNEQFF
-	TRBV20-1	TRBJ2-5	-	TGCAGTGCTAGAGATCTTGTCGGGGAAGAGACCCAGTACTTC	CSARDLVGEETQYF
TRBD1	TRBV20-1	TRBJ1-6	few	TGCAGTGCTAGGGACCCCTCGACAGGGCTCACTTCACCCCTCCACTTT	CSARDPSTGLTSPLHF
-	TRBV20-1	TRBJ2-3	-	TGCAGTGCTAGGGACTGGAGCACAGATACGCAGTATTTT	CSARDWSTDTQYF
TRBD2	TRBV25-1	TRBJ2-1	-	TGTGCCAGCAGTGAGGCTAGCGGGGGGGCCTATGAGCAGTTCTTC	CASSEASGGAYEQFF
-	TRBV5-1	TRBJ2-1	few	TGCGCCAGCAGCCCGGCTGGCAACAATGAGCAGTTCTTC	CASSPAGNNEQFF
TRBD2	TRBV20-1	TRBJ2-3	-	TGCAGTGCTCCTAGCGGGGGGTCTGGCACAGATACGCAGTATTTT	CSAPSGGSGTDTQYF
-	TRBV6-6	TRBJ2-3	-	TGTGCCAGCAGTTACGCGACAGGTACTAGCACAGATACGCAGTATTTT	CASSYATGTSTDTQYF
-	TRBV24-1	TRBJ2-3	-	TGTGCCACCAGTGACCGGGACTCGCGGCACGGGGGTACGCAGTATTTT	CATSDRDSRHGGTQYF
TRBD1	TRBV5-6	TRBJ1-5	-	TGTGCCAGCAGCCCGCGACAGGGGGGTAGCAATCAGCCCCAGCATTTT	CASSPRQGGSNQPQHF
-	TRBV29-1	TRBJ2-3	few	TGCAGCGGGCAATTCACAGATACGCAGTATTTT	CSGQFTDTQYF
-	TRBV7-8	TRBJ2-3	-	TGTGCCAGCAGCCCCTGGGGGGACACGCAGTATTTT	CASSPWGDTQYF
-	TRBV6-6	TRBJ2-7	-	TGTGCCAGCAGTCACGACAGAGCCTACGAGCAGTACTTC	CASSHDRAYEQYF
TRBD2	TRBV6-6	TRBJ2-3	-	TGTGCCAGCAGTTACTCGGAAGTAGCGGGGGACGATACGCAGTATTTT	CASSYSEVAGDDTQYF
-	TRBV7-8	TRBJ2-7	-	TGTGCCAGCAGCTTAGCACAGGGCAGCCCTGCCGAGCAGTACTTC	CASSLAQGSPAEQYF
-	TRBV20-1	TRBJ1-5	-	TGCAGCGGCTACGGGGGCAATCAGCCCCAGCATTTT	CSGYGGNQPQHF
TRBD1	TRBV5-1	TRBJ2-5	-	TGCGCCAGCAGCCGACAGGGGGATGAAGAGACCCAGTACTTC	CASSRQGDEETQYF
TRBD1	TRBV7-9	TRBJ2-6	-	TGTGCCAGCAGCAGCCCGGGACAGAGACGCAACGTCCTGACTTTC	CASSSPGQRRNVLTF
-	TRBV27	TRBJ2-7	few	TGTGCCAGCAGTTTAAAGGCGCCGTGGGGCTACGAGCAGTACTTC	CASSLKAPWGYEQYF
-	TRBV27	TRBJ1-4	-	TGTGCCAGCAGGTGGGGAAGCGAAAAACTGTTTTTT	CASRWGSEKLFF
-	TRBV12-3/TRBV12-4	TRBJ1-2	-	TGTGCCAGCAGTTTCCCCCTCCATGGCTATACCTTC	CASSFPLHGYTF
TRBD1	TRBV20-1	TRBJ1-5	-	TGCAGTGCTAGAGATTCAAGACAGGGAGACCTCCATAGCAATCAGCCCCAGCATTTT	CSARDSRQGDLHSNQPQHF